This paragraph covers one T cell receptor beta chain sequence. This clonotype has at least ten counts. What antigen it recognizes has not been identified. No qualities accompany the bases; no much larger clone lies one base away. The data derive from a study. Sequencer: Illumina MiSeq. The public sequencing data were trimmed at Q25 with fastp and processed into clonotypes with MiXCR by TCRdb, which kept only in-frame beta chains. Rows merge per CDR3 protein into single entries with the most common DNA and genes. The sample table contains 5,000 to 6,500 distinct CDR3 sequences; only one count was recorded for around 9.5% of them. The ten largest clones take up 5% to 5.5% of the sample. From the cysteine through the phenylalanine, the CDR3 covers 15 amino acids. Only CDR3 DNA remains: 45 bases, in frame from the first base. At the junction V is shortened by 1 base and J by 2 bases, with 8 bases in between. Looking up the germline V gene yields CDR1 KGHDR and CDR2 SFDVKD.

This clonotype originated in a human donor with rheumatoid arthritis. Sequencing used CD4+ T cells from synovial fluid. This chain is built from TRBV24-1 and TRBJ2-1; the D gene is perhaps TRBD1, from 5 matching bases. For the CDR3, the sequence is CATSDFDRTYNEQFF. The DNA reads as follows: TGTGCCACCAGTGATTTCGACAGAACCTACAATGAGCAGTTCTTC.